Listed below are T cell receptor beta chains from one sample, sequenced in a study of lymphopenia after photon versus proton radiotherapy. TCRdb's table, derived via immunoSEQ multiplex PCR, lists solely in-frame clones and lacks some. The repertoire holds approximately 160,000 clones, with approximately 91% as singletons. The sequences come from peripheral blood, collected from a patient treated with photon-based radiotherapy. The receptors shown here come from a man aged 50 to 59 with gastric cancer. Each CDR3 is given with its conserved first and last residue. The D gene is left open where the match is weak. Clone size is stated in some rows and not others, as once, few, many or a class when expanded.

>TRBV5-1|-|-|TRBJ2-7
CASSATYEQYF
TGCGCCAGCAGCGCGACCTACGAGCAGTACTTC
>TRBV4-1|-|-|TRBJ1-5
CASSQALQGRNQPQHF
TGCGCCAGCAGCCAGGCTTTACAGGGCCGCAATCAGCCCCAGCATTTT
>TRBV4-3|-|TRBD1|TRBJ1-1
CASSRGQGFSEAFF
TGCGCCAGCAGCCGGGGACAGGGGTTTTCTGAAGCTTTCTTT
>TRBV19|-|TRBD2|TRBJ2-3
CASRGLAGSGTDTQYF
TGTGCCAGTAGAGGACTAGCGGGATCGGGCACAGATACGCAGTATTTT
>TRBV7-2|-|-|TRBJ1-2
CASSLGQNYGYTF
TGTGCCAGCAGCTTAGGACAGAACTATGGCTACACCTTC
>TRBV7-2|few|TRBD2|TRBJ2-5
CASSLAPRTSGGETQYF
TGTGCCAGCAGCTTAGCTCCGAGGACTAGCGGCGGAGAGACCCAGTACTTC
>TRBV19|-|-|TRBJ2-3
CASSTTRPDTQYF
TGTGCCAGTAGTACCACTAGGCCGGATACGCAGTATTTT
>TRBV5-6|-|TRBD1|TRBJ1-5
CASSLRDRGYQPQHF
TGTGCCAGCAGCCTCCGGGACAGGGGTTATCAGCCCCAGCATTTT
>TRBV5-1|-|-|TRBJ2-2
CASSLSSTGELFF
TGCGCCAGCAGCTTGAGTAGTACCGGGGAGCTGTTTTTT
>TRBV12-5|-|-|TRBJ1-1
CASGLVTGRGMNTEAFF
TGTGCTAGTGGTTTGGTCACAGGGCGAGGGATGAACACTGAAGCTTTCTTT
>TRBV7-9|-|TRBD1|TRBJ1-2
CASSHRPQGAAGYTF
TGTGCCAGCAGCCATCGACCCCAGGGGGCAGCTGGCTACACCTTC
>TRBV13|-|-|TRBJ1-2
CASSLKIRGLGYGYTF
TGTGCCAGCAGCTTAAAGATTAGAGGACTCGGCTATGGCTACACCTTC